These T cell receptor beta chains were read from a single sample in a study of blood T cell repertoires in COVID-19. Data came from immunoSEQ multiplex PCR; TCRdb stores just in-frame clones and leaves some out. Found here are 270,000 or so clones, 90% of them singletons; the top ten hold around 2.3%. Sequenced input: peripheral blood. The receptors stem from a woman between 55 and 75 years old with COVID-19, enrolled during active disease. The CDR3 runs from the conserved cysteine through the conserved F or W. The D gene is left open where the match is weak. Clone size appears in some rows only: once, few, many, or a class for an expanded clone.

TRBJ1-1 | NA | TRBV10-3 | TRBD1 | TGTGCCATTGGGACAGGGGGTACCATGAACACTGAAGCTTTCTTT | CAIGTGGTMNTEAFF
TRBJ2-5 | NA | TRBV6-2/TRBV6-3 | TRBD1 | TGTGCCAGCAGTCTGATTGACAGGGGGATGGAGACCCAGTACTTC | CASSLIDRGMETQYF
TRBJ1-1 | NA | TRBV7-2 | NA | TGTGCCAGCAGCGCCCAACCAAGAGGCACTGAAGCTTTCTTT | CASSAQPRGTEAFF
TRBJ2-6 | NA | TRBV29-1 | TRBD1 | TGCAGCGTTGTATTGAATCTTTGGGACAGCCCCTCTGGGGCCAACGTCCTGACTTTC | CSVVLNLWDSPSGANVLTF
TRBJ1-4 | few | TRBV5-8 | NA | TGTGCCAGCAGCTTGGCCTTGGGGCCAGGGGACGAAAAACTGTTTTTT | CASSLALGPGDEKLFF
TRBJ1-1 | NA | TRBV28 | TRBD1 | TGTGCCAGCAGGGGGAGGACAGGGGAGGCTTTCTTT | CASRGRTGEAFF
TRBJ1-5 | NA | TRBV2 | NA | TGTGCCAGCAACGTACGGAACCGAGGAAATCAGCCCCAGCATTTT | CASNVRNRGNQPQHF
TRBJ2-7 | NA | TRBV6-6 | NA | TGTGCCAGCAGCTCTATTACAGGGATCGAGCAGTACTTC | CASSSITGIEQYF
TRBJ1-6 | NA | TRBV7-2 | NA | TGTGCCAGCAGCTTAGCGGGCAGGATGAATTCACCCCTCCACTTT | CASSLAGRMNSPLHF
TRBJ1-5 | NA | TRBV18 | TRBD1 | TGTGCCAGCTCACCTCCGGGACAGGGACCTAATCAGCCCCAGCATTTT | CASSPPGQGPNQPQHF
TRBJ2-5 | NA | TRBV4-2 | TRBD1 | TGTGCCAGCAGCCAAGAACGGGACAGGACGAAAGAGACCCAGTACTTC | CASSQERDRTKETQYF
TRBJ2-1 | NA | TRBV6-5 | NA | TGTGCCAGCAGTTACTCGTTGCGGGCAGTCGAGCAGTTCTTC | CASSYSLRAVEQFF
TRBJ1-1 | NA | TRBV7-9 | TRBD1 | TGTGCCAGCACCGGACAGGGGAGTTCTGAAGCTTTCTTT | CASTGQGSSEAFF
TRBJ1-5 | NA | TRBV4-1 | TRBD1 | TGCGCCAGCAGCCAAGATTTTACTGGGACAGGGGGATATCAGCCCCAGCATTTT | CASSQDFTGTGGYQPQHF
TRBJ2-5 | NA | TRBV10-3 | NA | TGTGCCATCAGTACAACCGGGTCCATCAATTACTCGGGAGAGACCCAGTACTTC | CAISTTGSINYSGETQYF
TRBJ1-6 | NA | TRBV7-3 | NA | TGTGCCAGCAGCTTATACCCCGGGAATAATTCACCCCTCCACTTT | CASSLYPGNNSPLHF
TRBJ2-3 | NA | TRBV5-1 | TRBD1 | TGCGCCAGCAGATGGGGACAGGGGGATGGAAATACGCAGTATTTT | CASRWGQGDGNTQYF
TRBJ1-2 | NA | TRBV5-6 | TRBD1 | TGTGCCAGCAGCCCCTATGCGGGACAGGAGGGCTACACCTTC | CASSPYAGQEGYTF
TRBJ2-5 | NA | TRBV7-6 | TRBD1 | TGTGCCAGCAGCTTAGACGGGGACAGGGTATGGGAGACCCAGTACTTC | CASSLDGDRVWETQYF
TRBJ1-1 | NA | TRBV11-2 | NA | TGTGCCAGCAGCTTCGGAGACCTCCGGGCTGAAGCTTTCTTT | CASSFGDLRAEAFF
TRBJ2-3 | NA | TRBV5-4 | NA | TGTGCCAGCAGCTTGGCCAGGGAGGCAGATACGCAGTATTTT | CASSLAREADTQYF
TRBJ1-2 | NA | TRBV3-1/TRBV3-2 | NA | TGTGCCAGCAGCCAAGGAAGAGCCTCATATGGCTACACCTTC | CASSQGRASYGYTF
TRBJ1-2 | NA | TRBV28 | NA | TGTGCCAGCAGTTCTGTCACATACTATGGCTACACCTTC | CASSSVTYYGYTF
TRBJ2-7 | NA | TRBV18 | TRBD1 | TGTGCCAGCTCACCTCGGGACAGCACCTACGAGCAGTACTTC | CASSPRDSTYEQYF
TRBJ1-1 | once | TRBV18 | NA | TGTGCCAGCTCACCGGGGGGGGACACTGAAGCTTTCTTT | CASSPGGDTEAFF
TRBJ1-2 | NA | TRBV5-4 | NA | TGTGCCAGCAGCTTGAACAGCCTCTACGGCTACACCTTC | CASSLNSLYGYTF
TRBJ1-5 | NA | TRBV19 | TRBD1 | TGTGCCAGTTCGACAGGGGGCCAACAGCCCCAGCATTTT | CASSTGGQQPQHF